Below, 27 T cell receptor beta chains from the same sample are listed, as sequenced in a study of cytomegalovirus exposure and HLA in healthy donors. PCR used 60 Vbeta primers and 13 Jbeta primers. The protocol was immunoSEQ multiplex PCR, while the TCRdb copy is restricted to in-frame clones and leaves out a portion. The profile shows more than 95,000 clones, just under 80% of them singletons. The sequencing input was PBMCs. The origin of the receptors is a male donor in good health and CMV-seronegative.

This chain connects TRBV10-3 to TRBJ2-1; maybe TRBD2 (6 bases). The V and J ends lost 7 bases and 4 bases respectively, with 17 bases between them. The CDR3 consists of 15 residues. Germline V gene data show CDR1 as ENHRY and CDR2 as SYGVKD. The CDR3: CAITSGTRGYNEQFF. CDR3 nucleotides: TGTGCCATCACCTCCGGGACTCGAGGGTACAATGAGCAGTTCTTC.

The rearrangement links TRBV7-9 to TRBJ2-1, with D tentatively TRBD2 (6 bases). The CDR3 consists of 16 residues. The ends were cut back, 1 base at V and 1 base at J, with 11 bases in the middle. Germline assignment: CDR1 SEHNR and CDR2 FQNEAQ (reference sequence). The CDR3 region is CASSLEAGRSYNEQFF. DNA of the CDR3: TGTGCCAGCAGCTTAGAGGCAGGGAGGTCCTACAATGAGCAGTTCTTC.

This chain joins TRBV27 and TRBJ2-4; no clear D. Per the germline V gene, CDR1 is MNHEY and CDR2 is SMNVEV (reference sequence). The ends were cut back, 4 bases at V and 6 bases at J, with 10 bases in the middle. This CDR3 comprises 13 residues. The CDR3 sequence is CASSSAPRNIQYF. The CDR3 bases are TGTGCCAGCAGTTCCGCGCCTAGAAACATTCAGTACTTC.

As to this clone: Other nucleotide sequences in the sample specify the same CDR3. The rearrangement joins TRBV7-2 to TRBJ2-1; no definite D call. Germline-derived CDR1 and CDR2 are SGHTA and FQGNSA. The V end was cut by 5 bases, the J end by 0 bases, with 2 bases between. The CDR3 totals 12 residues. The CDR3 DNA reads as TGTGCCAGCAGCCTCTCCTACAATGAGCAGTTCTTC. Protein: CASSLSYNEQFF.

The chain couples TRBV6-6 to TRBJ1-4; a possible D gene is TRBD1 (5 bases). V dropped 5 bases and J dropped 7 bases, with 14 bases sitting between them. Germline CDR1 and CDR2: MNHNY and SVGAGI (reference sequence). CDR3 length equals 14 residues. CDR3 region: CASSGHGGGEKLFF. The CDR3 DNA sequence: TGTGCCAGCAGTGGGCATGGGGGGGGTGAAAAACTGTTTTTT.

This clone occurred once. The V gene is TRBV25-1, the J gene TRBJ2-1; 7 bases align to TRBD2. This CDR3 region has 13 residues. Germline lookup yields CDR1 MGHDK and CDR2 SYGVNS. The junction had 5 bases not matched to a gene; V was cut back by 10 bases and J by 2 bases. In DNA form, the CDR3 reads TGTGCCACACTAGCGTCCGCCTACAATGAGCAGTTCTTC. The encoded protein is CATLASAYNEQFF. Together with reference TRBV25-1 and TRBJ2-1, the CDR3 gives the full variable domain: EADIYQTPRYLVIGTGKKITLECSQTMGHDKMYWYQQDPGMELHLIHYSYGVNSTEKGDLSSESTVSRIRTEHFPLTLESARPSHTSQYLCATLASAYNEQFFGPGTRLTVL.

CDR3 region: CASSLQDRGAFF. CDR3 in DNA: TGTGCCAGCAGTCTGCAGGACAGGGGGGCCTTCTTT. V gene TRBV2 combines with J gene TRBJ1-1; 10 bases align to TRBD1. After removal of 5 bases from V and 14 bases from J, the junction contained 8 bases not matched to a gene. This CDR3 contains 12 residues. Germline values: CDR1 SNHLY, CDR2 FYNNEI.

V and J are TRBV10-1 and TRBJ2-3, with TRBD1 matching over 7 bases. This CDR3 is 17 amino acids long. Germline lookup yields CDR1 WNHNN and CDR2 SYGVQD (reference sequence). V lost 2 bases and J lost 4; bases outside the gene matches: 12. The CDR3: CASSENDRDWSADTQYF. The CDR3 DNA reads as TGCGCCAGCAGTGAGAACGACAGGGATTGGTCAGCAGATACGCAGTATTTT.

The sample holds many counts of this clone. The V gene is TRBV19, the J gene TRBJ2-1; 8 bases match TRBD2. Germline V gives CDR1 LNHDA, CDR2 SQIVND (reference sequence). This CDR3 contains 15 residues. V trimming: 4 bases; J trimming: 6 bases; junction bases outside the gene matches: 8. The CDR3 here is CASSRGAGEGNEQFF. The DNA for the CDR3 is TGTGCCAGTAGTAGGGGAGCGGGAGAGGGCAATGAGCAGTTCTTC.

The V call is TRBV5-1, the J call TRBJ2-1, with 9 bases lining up with TRBD2. Trimming cost V 6 bases and J 6 bases; bases outside gene matches: 1. The CDR3 is 12 residues long. Germline-derived CDR1 and CDR2 are SGHRS and YFSETQ. The CDR3 is CASILAGNEQFF. The CDR3 DNA follows: TGCGCCAGCATACTAGCGGGCAATGAGCAGTTCTTC.

This chain uses TRBV11-3 with TRBJ1-1; D may be TRBD1 (5 bases). Germline V lookup: CDR1 SGHNT, CDR2 YENEEA. This CDR3 spans 12 amino acids. Trimming cost V 8 bases and J 5 bases, with 12 bases left between them. The CDR3 sequence is CASGPGGTEAFF. The CDR3 nucleotides are TGTGCCAGCGGCCCCGGGGGGACTGAAGCTTTCTTT.

V is TRBV18 and J is TRBJ2-5; TRBD1 agrees at 7 bases. Trimming at V came to 5 bases and at J to 4 bases, leaving 13 bases not matched to a gene. CDR1 is KGHSH and CDR2 is LQKENI in the germline V gene. CDR3 length equals 16 residues. The CDR3 spells CASSTTGTPSGETQYF. The CDR3 nucleotides read TGTGCCAGCTCAACGACAGGGACCCCTTCGGGAGAGACCCAGTACTTC.

V usage is TRBV7-3 and J usage is TRBJ2-7, with TRBD1 matching over 10 bases. The V and J ends lost 5 bases and 3 bases, in that order; junction bases with no gene match: 4. The CDR3 loop spans 14 amino acids. The germline V gene encodes CDR1 SGHTA and CDR2 FQGTGA. The CDR3 region has the DNA TGTGCCAGCAGCCCGACAGGGGGCGACTACGAGCAGTACTTC. Encoded protein: CASSPTGGDYEQYF.

The rearrangement joins TRBV2 to TRBJ2-1; the match to TRBD2 covers 13 bases. The CDR3 has 19 amino acids. V lost 6 bases and J lost 4; bases outside the gene matches: 15. Looked up from germline, CDR1 is SNHLY and CDR2 is FYNNEI. CDR3 amino acids: CASRGRGTSGKRGYNEQFF. For the CDR3, the DNA is TGTGCCAGCAGAGGTCGAGGGACTAGCGGGAAAAGGGGGTACAATGAGCAGTTCTTC.

The chain recombines TRBV29-1 with TRBJ1-2, with D perhaps TRBD1 (6 bases). Trimming took off 5 bases at V and 7 bases at J, with 11 bases between the two ends. Germline V gene lookup returns CDR1 SQVTM and CDR2 ANQGSEA. This CDR3 contains 11 residues. For the CDR3, the DNA is TGCAGCGTTCTGGGGGCGAGTGGCTACACCTTC. Translated, it gives CSVLGASGYTF.

The chain links TRBV6-5 to TRBJ2-1; 10 bases match TRBD1. The germline V gene has CDR1 MNHEY and CDR2 SVGAGI. V shed 3 bases and J 10 bases; nucleotides not matched to a gene: 6. This CDR3 comprises 14 residues. The CDR3 region is CASSYGQGVGEQFF. The CDR3 DNA sequence: TGTGCCAGCAGTTATGGACAGGGGGTGGGCGAGCAGTTCTTC.

The chain is built from TRBV29-1 and TRBJ1-2, with TRBD1 as a possible D gene (5 bases). The V and J ends lost 4 bases and 4 bases respectively, with 16 bases between them. This CDR3 region has 14 residues. The V gene's germline CDR1 is SQVTM and CDR2 ANQGSEA. The CDR3 here is CSVGRGREGYGYTF. The CDR3 bases are TGCAGCGTTGGCCGGGGCAGGGAGGGCTATGGCTACACCTTC.

This clone was seen just once. J is TRBJ2-1 and V is TRBV19; 16 bases are a match to TRBD2. CDR1 is LNHDA and CDR2 is SQIVND in the germline V gene (reference sequence). The CDR3 spans 20 residues. After removal of 4 bases from V and 7 bases from J, the junction contained 16 bases not matched to a gene. Written as DNA, the CDR3 is TGTGCCAGTAGTAGGTTTGGGACTAGCGGGAGGGGCCGGGGAGGGAATGAGCAGTTCTTC. It encodes CASSRFGTSGRGRGGNEQFF.

The chain couples TRBV7-9 to TRBJ1-1; 7 nucleotides match TRBD1. CDR3 size: 15 residues. Germline-derived CDR1 and CDR2 are SEHNR and FQNEAQ (reference sequence). Trimming took 6 bases from V and 8 from J; bases not matched to a gene: 15. This CDR3 reads CASRSTGTDKREAFF. The CDR3 coding sequence is TGTGCCAGCAGGAGTACCGGGACAGATAAACGGGAAGCTTTCTTT.

The gene calls are TRBV5-8 and TRBJ2-5; 8 bases agree with TRBD1. Germline trimming cut 4 bases from V and 5 bases from J; bases unmatched to any gene: 7. This CDR3 contains 14 residues. CDR1 and CDR2 (germline): SGHTS, YDEGEE. In DNA form, the CDR3 reads TGTGCCAGCAGCCCGAGGACAGGGCTCGAGACCCAGTACTTC. Translation gives CASSPRTGLETQYF.

This clone was observed a handful of times. This chain connects TRBV15 to TRBJ1-1; 10 nucleotides agree with TRBD1. Germline CDR1 and CDR2: LNHNV and YYDKDF (reference sequence). The V segment lost 2 bases and the J segment 7 bases; nucleotides outside the gene matches: 7. The CDR3 has 15 residues. CDR3 DNA sequence: TGTGCCACCAGCAGACCGGGACAGGGGTTTAGTGAAGCTTTCTTT. Its protein is CATSRPGQGFSEAFF.

The CDR3 DNA reads as TGCGCCAGTAGGATGGCAGGCGTACGATCTGAAGCTTTCTTT. Protein product: CASRMAGVRSEAFF. This sequence joins TRBV5-1 and TRBJ1-1; no reliable D call. Germline values: CDR1 SGHRS, CDR2 YFSETQ. The CDR3 consists of 14 residues. V was trimmed by 8 bases and J by 6 bases, leaving 20 bases between them.

The chain recombines TRBV5-1 with TRBJ2-7; 9 nucleotides align to TRBD1. Germline assignment: CDR1 SGHRS and CDR2 YFSETQ. V was pared by 0 bases and J by 9 bases, with 13 bases of the junction left unmatched. There are 16 residues in the CDR3. The CDR3 DNA reads as TGCGCCAGCAGCTTGGCTATGGGACAGGGTCCAGGAGGGCAGTACTTC. Translating it yields CASSLAMGQGPGGQYF.

This chain joins TRBV11-2 and TRBJ1-1; no definite D call. The germline V gene encodes CDR1 SGHAT and CDR2 FQNNGV. Deletions cut 5 bases from V and 3 bases from J, with 13 bases between. This CDR3 region has 14 residues. The CDR3 spells CASSRGLFDTEAFF. The CDR3 DNA reads TGTGCCAGCAGCCGAGGTCTGTTTGACACTGAAGCTTTCTTT.

This CDR3 is CASSFGRRGVKNEKLFF. The CDR3 DNA follows: TGTGCCAGCAGCTTTGGGCGTCGGGGGGTGAAAAATGAAAAACTGTTTTTT. The chain recombines TRBV7-8 with TRBJ1-4, with D perhaps matching TRBD1 (5 bases). Trimming left V 3 bases short and J 5 bases short, with 19 bases between. This CDR3 region has 17 residues. Germline V gene lookup returns CDR1 SGHVS and CDR2 FQNEAQ. Drawing the rest from reference TRBV7-8 and TRBJ1-4, the complete variable domain is GAGVSQSPRYKVAKRGQDVALRCDPISGHVSLFWYQQALGQGPEFLTYFQNEAQLDKSGLPSDRFFAERPEGSVSTLKIQRTQQEDSAVYLCASSFGRRGVKNEKLFFGSGTQLSVL.

The V and J genes are TRBV15 and TRBJ2-2; 8 bases match TRBD2. The CDR3 length is 15 residues. Germline lookup yields CDR1 LNHNV and CDR2 YYDKDF (reference sequence). Unmatched junction bases numbered 6, after V lost 3 bases and J lost 6 bases. The CDR3 DNA reads as TGTGCCACCAGCAGGGTCTCCGGGGGGGCCGGGGAGCTGTTTTTT. Amino acids: CATSRVSGGAGELFF. The full variable domain, with the rest looked up from reference TRBV15 and TRBJ2-2, is DAMVIQNPRYQVTQFGKPVTLSCSQTLNHNVMYWYQQKSSQAPKLLFHYYDKDFNNEADTPDNFQSRRPNTSFCFLDIRSPGLGDTAMYLCATSRVSGGAGELFFGEGSRLTVL.

V gene TRBV10-3 combines with J gene TRBJ2-7, with D possibly being TRBD2 (5 bases). The CDR3 length is 13 residues. CDR1 ENHRY and CDR2 SYGVKD come from the germline V gene. Deletions cut 5 bases from V and 1 base from J, with 9 bases between. The chain's CDR3 is CAISLEASYEQYF. The CDR3 DNA is TGTGCCATCAGTCTGGAGGCTTCCTACGAGCAGTACTTC.